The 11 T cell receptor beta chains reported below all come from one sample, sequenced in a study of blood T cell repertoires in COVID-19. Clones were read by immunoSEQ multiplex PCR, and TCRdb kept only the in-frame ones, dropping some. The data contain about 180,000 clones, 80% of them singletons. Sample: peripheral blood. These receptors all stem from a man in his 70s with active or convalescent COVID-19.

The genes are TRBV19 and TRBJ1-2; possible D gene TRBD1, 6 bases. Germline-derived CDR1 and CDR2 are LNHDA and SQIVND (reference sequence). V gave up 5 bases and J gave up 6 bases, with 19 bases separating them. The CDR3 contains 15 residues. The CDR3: CASSLGSAGDDGYTF. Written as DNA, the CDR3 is TGTGCCAGTAGTCTGGGGAGTGCAGGGGATGATGGCTACACCTTC.

CDR3 nucleotide sequence: TGTGCCAGCAGCCAAGACGTGTCGGCAGGTAGATTAATCTCCTATAATTCACCCCTCCACTTT. Its translation: CASSQDVSAGRLISYNSPLHF. The J gene is TRBJ1-6, the V gene TRBV4-2; D call uncertain. Germline-derived CDR1 and CDR2 are LGHNA and YNFKEQ. V was cut by 0 bases and J by 0 bases, with 21 bases left in between. The CDR3 is 21 residues long.

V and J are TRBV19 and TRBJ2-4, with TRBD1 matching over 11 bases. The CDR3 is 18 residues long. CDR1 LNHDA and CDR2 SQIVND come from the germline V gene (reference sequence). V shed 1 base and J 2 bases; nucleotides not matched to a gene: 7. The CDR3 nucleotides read TGTGCCAGTAGTATAGGGACAGGGGGCGAGTTGACCAAAAACATTCAGTACTTC. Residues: CASSIGTGGELTKNIQYF. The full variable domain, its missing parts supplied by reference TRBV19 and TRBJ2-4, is DGGITQSPKYLFRKEGQNVTLSCEQNLNHDAMYWYRQDPGQGLRLIYYSQIVNDFQKGDIAEGYSVSREKKESFPLTVTSAQKNPTAFYLCASSIGTGGELTKNIQYFGAGTRLSVL.

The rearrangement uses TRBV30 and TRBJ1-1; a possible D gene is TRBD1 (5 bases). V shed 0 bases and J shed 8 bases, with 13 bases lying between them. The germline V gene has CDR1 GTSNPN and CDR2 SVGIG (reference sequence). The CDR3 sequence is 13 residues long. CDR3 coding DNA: TGTGCCTGGAGTGTACAAGGGGCTGGGGAAGCTTTCTTT. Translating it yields CAWSVQGAGEAFF. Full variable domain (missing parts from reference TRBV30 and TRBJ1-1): SQTIHQWPATLVQPVGSPLSLECTVEGTSNPNLYWYRQAAGRGLQLLFYSVGIGQISSEVPQNLSASRPQDRQFILSSKKLLLSDSGFYLCAWSVQGAGEAFFGQGTRLTVV.

The CDR3: CASSEESRGTDTQYF. The CDR3 DNA sequence: TGTGCCAGCAGTGAAGAGTCGCGGGGCACAGATACGCAGTATTTT. This chain connects TRBV6-1 to TRBJ2-3, with D possibly being TRBD2 (5 bases). Trimming pared 1 base from V and 1 base from J, leaving 9 bases between. The V gene's germline CDR1 is MNHNS and CDR2 SASEGT. The CDR3 totals 15 residues.

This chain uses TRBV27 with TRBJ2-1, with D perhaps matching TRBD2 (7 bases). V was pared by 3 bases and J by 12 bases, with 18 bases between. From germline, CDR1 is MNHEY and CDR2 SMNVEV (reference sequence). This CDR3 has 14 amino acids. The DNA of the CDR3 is TGTGCCAGCAGTTTGGGATGGGGGGGCTCAGGGCAGTTCTTC. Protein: CASSLGWGGSGQFF.

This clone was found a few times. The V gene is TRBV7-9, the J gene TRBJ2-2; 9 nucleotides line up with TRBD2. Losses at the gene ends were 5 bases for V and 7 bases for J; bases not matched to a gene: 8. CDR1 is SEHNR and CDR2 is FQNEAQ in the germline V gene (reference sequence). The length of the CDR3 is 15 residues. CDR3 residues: CASSLASGIGGELFF. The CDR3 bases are TGTGCCAGCAGCCTCGCTAGCGGGATAGGCGGGGAGCTGTTTTTT.

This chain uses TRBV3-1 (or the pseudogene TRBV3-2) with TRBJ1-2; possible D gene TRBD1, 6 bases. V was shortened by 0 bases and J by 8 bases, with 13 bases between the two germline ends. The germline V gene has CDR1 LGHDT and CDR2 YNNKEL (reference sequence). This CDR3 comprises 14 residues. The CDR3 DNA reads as TGTGCCAGCAGCCAAGATCTAGGGGGGGGAGGCTACACCTTC. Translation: CASSQDLGGGGYTF.

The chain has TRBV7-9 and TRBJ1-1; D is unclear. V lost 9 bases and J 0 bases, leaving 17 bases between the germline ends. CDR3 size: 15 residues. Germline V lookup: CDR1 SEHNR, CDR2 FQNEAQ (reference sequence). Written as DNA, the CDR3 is TGTGCCAGTTCCAGGCCAGGTCTAATGAACACTGAAGCTTTCTTT. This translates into CASSRPGLMNTEAFF.

This chain's CDR3 is CASSYSQGLGTGELFF. The DNA for the CDR3 is TGTGCCAGCAGTTACTCACAGGGTTTAGGCACCGGGGAGCTGTTTTTT. The genes are TRBV6-5 and TRBJ2-2; possibly TRBD1 for D (6 bases). Germline V gene lookup returns CDR1 MNHEY and CDR2 SVGAGI. The CDR3 runs 16 residues. V lost 0 bases and J lost 4, with 12 bases in between.

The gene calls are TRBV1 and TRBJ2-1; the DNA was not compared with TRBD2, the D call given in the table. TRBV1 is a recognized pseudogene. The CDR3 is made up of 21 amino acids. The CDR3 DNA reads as TGCACCAGCAGCCAAGATAAGGCCTCGGACCAGCGGGAGGGCACGGGCGATGAGCAGTTCTTC. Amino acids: CTSSQDKASDQREGTGDEQFF.